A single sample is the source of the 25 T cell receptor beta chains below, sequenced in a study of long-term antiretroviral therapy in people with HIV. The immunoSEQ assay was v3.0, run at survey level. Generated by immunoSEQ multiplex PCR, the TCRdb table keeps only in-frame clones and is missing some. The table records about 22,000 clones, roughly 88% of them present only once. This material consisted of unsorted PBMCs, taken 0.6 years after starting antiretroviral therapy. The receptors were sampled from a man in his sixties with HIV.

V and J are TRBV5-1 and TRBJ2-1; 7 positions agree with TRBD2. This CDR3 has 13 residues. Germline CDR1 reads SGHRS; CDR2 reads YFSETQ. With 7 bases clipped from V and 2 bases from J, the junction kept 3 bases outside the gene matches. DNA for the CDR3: TGCGCCAGCGCGGCGGGGGCCTACAATGAGCAGTTCTTC. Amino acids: CASAAGAYNEQFF.

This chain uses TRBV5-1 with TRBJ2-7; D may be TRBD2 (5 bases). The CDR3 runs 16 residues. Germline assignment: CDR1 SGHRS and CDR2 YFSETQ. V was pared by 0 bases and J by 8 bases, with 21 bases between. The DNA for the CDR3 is TGCGCCAGCAGCTTGGGGGTAGAGGGTAGGGTCGGCAAGCAGTACTTC. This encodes CASSLGVEGRVGKQYF.

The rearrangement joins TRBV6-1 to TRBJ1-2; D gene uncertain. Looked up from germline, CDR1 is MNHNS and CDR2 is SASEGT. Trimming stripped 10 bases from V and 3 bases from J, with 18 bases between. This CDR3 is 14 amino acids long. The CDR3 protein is CATAESSRYYGYTF. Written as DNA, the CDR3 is TGTGCCACTGCCGAGTCCAGTCGTTACTATGGCTACACCTTC.

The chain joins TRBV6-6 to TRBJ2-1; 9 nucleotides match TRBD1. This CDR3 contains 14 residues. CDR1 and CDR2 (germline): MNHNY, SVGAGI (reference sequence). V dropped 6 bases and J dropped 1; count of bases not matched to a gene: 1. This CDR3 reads CASRGTGSYNEQFF. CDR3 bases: TGTGCCAGCAGGGGGACAGGGTCCTACAATGAGCAGTTCTTC.

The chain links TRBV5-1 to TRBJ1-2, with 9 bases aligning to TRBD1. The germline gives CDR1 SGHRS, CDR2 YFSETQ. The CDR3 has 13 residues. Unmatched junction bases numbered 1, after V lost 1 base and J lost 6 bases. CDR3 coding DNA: TGCGCCAGCAGCTTGACAGGGGGCGATGGCTACACCTTC. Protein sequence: CASSLTGGDGYTF.

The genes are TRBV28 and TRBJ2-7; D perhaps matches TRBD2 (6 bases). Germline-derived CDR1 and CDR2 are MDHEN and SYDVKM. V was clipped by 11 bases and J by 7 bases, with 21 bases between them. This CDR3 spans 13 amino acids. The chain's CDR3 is CAFGQGGSKEQYF. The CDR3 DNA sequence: TGTGCCTTCGGGCAGGGAGGATCGAAAGAGCAGTACTTC. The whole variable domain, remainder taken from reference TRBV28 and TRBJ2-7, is DVKVTQSSRYLVKRTGEKVFLECVQDMDHENMFWYRQDPGLGLRLIYFSYDVKMKEKGDIPEGYSVSREKKERFSLILESASTNQTSMYLCAFGQGGSKEQYFGPGTRLTVT.

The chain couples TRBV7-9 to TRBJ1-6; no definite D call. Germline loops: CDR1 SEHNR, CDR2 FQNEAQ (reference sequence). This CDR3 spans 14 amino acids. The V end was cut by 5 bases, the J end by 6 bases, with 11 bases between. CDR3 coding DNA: TGTGCCAGCAGCGCCTACTCCAGTAATTCACCCCTCCACTTT. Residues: CASSAYSSNSPLHF.

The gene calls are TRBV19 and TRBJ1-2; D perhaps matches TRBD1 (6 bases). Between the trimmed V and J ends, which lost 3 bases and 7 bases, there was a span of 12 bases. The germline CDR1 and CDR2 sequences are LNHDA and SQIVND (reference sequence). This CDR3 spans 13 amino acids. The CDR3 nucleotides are TGTGCCAGTAGTATCACAGGGAGGAGTGGCTACACCTTC. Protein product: CASSITGRSGYTF.

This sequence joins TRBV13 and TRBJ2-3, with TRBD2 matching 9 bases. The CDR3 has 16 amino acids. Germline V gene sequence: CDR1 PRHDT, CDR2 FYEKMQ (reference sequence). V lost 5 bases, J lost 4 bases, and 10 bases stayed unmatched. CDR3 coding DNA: TGTGCCAGCAGCCCCCACGGGCGGGGGGGTTCAGATACGCAGTATTTT. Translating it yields CASSPHGRGGSDTQYF.

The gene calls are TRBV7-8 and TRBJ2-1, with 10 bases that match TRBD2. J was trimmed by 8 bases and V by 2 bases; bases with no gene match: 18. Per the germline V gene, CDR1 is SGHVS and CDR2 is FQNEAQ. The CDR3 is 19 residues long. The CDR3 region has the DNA TGTGCCAGCAGCTTATCCTGGGGTCCGCCTAGCGGGGGTCAGGATGAGCAGTTCTTC. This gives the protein CASSLSWGPPSGGQDEQFF.

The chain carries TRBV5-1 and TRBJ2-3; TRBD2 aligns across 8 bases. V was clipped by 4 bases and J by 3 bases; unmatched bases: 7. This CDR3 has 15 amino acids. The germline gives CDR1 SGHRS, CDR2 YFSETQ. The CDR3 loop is CASSHGTRSTDTQYF. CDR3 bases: TGCGCCAGCAGCCACGGGACTAGGAGTACAGATACGCAGTATTTT.

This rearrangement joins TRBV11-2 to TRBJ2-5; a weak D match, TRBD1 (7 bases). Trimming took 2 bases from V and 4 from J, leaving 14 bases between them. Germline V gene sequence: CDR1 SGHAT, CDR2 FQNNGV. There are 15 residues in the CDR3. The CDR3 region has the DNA TGTGCCAGCAGCTTACAGGGGGAGGTAAGAGAGACCCAGTACTTC. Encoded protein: CASSLQGEVRETQYF. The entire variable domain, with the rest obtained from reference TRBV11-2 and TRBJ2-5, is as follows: EAGVAQSPRYKIIEKRQSVAFWCNPISGHATLYWYQQILGQGPKLLIQFQNNGVVDDSQLPKDRFSAERLKGVDSTLKIQPAKLEDSAVYLCASSLQGEVRETQYFGPGTRLLVL.

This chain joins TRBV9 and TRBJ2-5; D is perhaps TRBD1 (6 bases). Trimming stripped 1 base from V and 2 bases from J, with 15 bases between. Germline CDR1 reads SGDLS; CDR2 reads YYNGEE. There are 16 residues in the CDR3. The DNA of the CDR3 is TGTGCCAGCAGCGTACAAACTGGGGGCGGGCAAGAGACCCAGTACTTC. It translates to CASSVQTGGGQETQYF.

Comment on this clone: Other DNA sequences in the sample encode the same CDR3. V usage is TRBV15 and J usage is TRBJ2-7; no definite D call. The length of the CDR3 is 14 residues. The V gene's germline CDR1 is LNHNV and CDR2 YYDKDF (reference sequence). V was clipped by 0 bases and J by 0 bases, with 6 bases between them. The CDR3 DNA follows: TGTGCCACCAGCAGAGACGGGTACTCCTACGAGCAGTACTTC. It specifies CATSRDGYSYEQYF.

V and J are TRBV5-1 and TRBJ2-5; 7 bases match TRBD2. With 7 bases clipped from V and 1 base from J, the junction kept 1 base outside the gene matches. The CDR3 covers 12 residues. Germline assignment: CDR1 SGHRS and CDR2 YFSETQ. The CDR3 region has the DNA TGCGCCAGCGGCGGGGGCCAAGAGACCCAGTACTTC. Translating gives CASGGGQETQYF. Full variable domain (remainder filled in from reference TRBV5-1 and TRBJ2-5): KAGVTQTPRYLIKTRGQQVTLSCSPISGHRSVSWYQQTPGQGLQFLFEYFSETQRNKGNFPGRFSGRQFSNSRSEMNVSTLELGDSALYLCASGGGQETQYFGPGTRLLVL.

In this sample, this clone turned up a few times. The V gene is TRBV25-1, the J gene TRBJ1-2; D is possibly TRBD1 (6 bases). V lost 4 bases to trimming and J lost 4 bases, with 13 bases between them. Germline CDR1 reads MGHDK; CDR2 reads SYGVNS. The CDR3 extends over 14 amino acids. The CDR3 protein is CASSGGGDAYGYTF. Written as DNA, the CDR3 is TGTGCCAGCAGTGGAGGGGGGGATGCCTATGGCTACACCTTC.

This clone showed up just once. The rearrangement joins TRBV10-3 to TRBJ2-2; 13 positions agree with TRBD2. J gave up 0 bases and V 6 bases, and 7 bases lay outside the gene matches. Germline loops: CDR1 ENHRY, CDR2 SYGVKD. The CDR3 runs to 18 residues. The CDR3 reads CAIRGLAGKKSNTGELFF. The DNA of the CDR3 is TGTGCCATCAGGGGACTAGCGGGAAAGAAGTCGAACACCGGGGAGCTGTTTTTT.

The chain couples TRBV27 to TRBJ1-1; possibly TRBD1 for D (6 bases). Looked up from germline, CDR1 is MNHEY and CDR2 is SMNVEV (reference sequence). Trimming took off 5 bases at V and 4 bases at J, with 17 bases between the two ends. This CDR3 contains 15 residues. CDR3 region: CASSPAGAGLTEAFF. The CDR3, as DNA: TGTGCCAGCAGTCCCGCGGGGGCTGGACTCACTGAAGCTTTCTTT.

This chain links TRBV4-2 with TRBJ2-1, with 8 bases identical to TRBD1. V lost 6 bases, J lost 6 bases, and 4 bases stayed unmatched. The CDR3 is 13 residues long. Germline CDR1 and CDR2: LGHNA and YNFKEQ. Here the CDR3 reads CASRVQGGNEQFF. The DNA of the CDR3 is TGTGCCAGCAGGGTACAGGGGGGCAATGAGCAGTTCTTC.

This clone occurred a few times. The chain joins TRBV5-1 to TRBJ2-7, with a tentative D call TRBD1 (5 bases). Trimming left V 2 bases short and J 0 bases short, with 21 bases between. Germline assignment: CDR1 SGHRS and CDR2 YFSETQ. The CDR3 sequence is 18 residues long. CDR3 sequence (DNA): TGCGCCAGCAGCTTTACCGGCTCAGGGCCCTCTTACTCCTACGAGCAGTACTTC. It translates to CASSFTGSGPSYSYEQYF.

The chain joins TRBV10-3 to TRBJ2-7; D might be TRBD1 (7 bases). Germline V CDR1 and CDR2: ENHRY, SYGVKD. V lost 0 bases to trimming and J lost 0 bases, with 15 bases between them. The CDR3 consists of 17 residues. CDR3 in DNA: TGTGCCATCAGTGAGTCGGGGGCGGGACAGTACTCCTACGAGCAGTACTTC. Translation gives CAISESGAGQYSYEQYF.

As DNA, the CDR3 is TGTGCCAGCACCTGGGGGGCAGCTGATTACTACGAGCAGTACTTC. Residues: CASTWGAADYYEQYF. The genes are TRBV2 and TRBJ2-7; tentatively, D is TRBD1 or TRBD2 (6 bases each). From germline, CDR1 is SNHLY and CDR2 FYNNEI. The CDR3 covers 15 residues. The V and J ends lost 7 bases and 3 bases respectively, with 19 bases between them.

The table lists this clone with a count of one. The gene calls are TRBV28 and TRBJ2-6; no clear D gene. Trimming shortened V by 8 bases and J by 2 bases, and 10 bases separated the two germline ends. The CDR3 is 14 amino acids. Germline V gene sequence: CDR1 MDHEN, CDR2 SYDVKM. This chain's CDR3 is CASLSLTGANVLTF. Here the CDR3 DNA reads TGTGCCAGCCTGAGTTTGACTGGGGCCAACGTCCTGACTTTC. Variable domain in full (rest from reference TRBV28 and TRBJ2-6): DVKVTQSSRYLVKRTGEKVFLECVQDMDHENMFWYRQDPGLGLRLIYFSYDVKMKEKGDIPEGYSVSREKKERFSLILESASTNQTSMYLCASLSLTGANVLTFGAGSRLTVL.

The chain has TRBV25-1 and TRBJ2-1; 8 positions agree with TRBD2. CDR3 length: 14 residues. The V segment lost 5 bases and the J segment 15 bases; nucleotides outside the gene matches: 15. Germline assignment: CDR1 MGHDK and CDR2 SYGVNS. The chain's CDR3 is CASSTWPITSGMFF. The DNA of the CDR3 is TGTGCCAGCAGTACATGGCCCATCACTAGCGGAATGTTCTTC.

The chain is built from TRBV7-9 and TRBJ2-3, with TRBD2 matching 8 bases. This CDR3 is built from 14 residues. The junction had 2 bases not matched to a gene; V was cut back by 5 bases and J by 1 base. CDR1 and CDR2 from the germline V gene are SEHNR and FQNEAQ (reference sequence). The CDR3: CASSAGGGTDTQYF. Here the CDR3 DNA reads TGTGCCAGCAGCGCCGGGGGGGGCACAGATACGCAGTATTTT. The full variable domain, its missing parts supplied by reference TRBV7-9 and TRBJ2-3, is DTGVSQNPRHKITKRGQNVTFRCDPISEHNRLYWYRQTLGQGPEFLTYFQNEAQLEKSRLLSDRFSAERPKGSFSTLEIQRTEQGDSAMYLCASSAGGGTDTQYFGPGTRLTVL.